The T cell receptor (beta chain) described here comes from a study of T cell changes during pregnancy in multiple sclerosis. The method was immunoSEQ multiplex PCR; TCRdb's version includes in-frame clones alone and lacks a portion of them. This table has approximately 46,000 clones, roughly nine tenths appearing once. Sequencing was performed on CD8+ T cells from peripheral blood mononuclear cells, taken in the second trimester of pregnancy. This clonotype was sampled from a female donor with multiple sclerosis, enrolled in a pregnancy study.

This CDR3 reads CASSLGRDTFNYGYTF. The CDR3 DNA reads TGTGCCAGCAGCTTAGGCCGGGACACTTTTAACTATGGCTACACCTTC. This chain connects TRBV7-9 to TRBJ1-2; D may be TRBD1 (6 bases). Trimming removed 1 base at V and 1 base at J, with 13 bases between. This CDR3 comprises 16 residues. Germline V CDR1 and CDR2: SEHNR, FQNEAQ (reference sequence).